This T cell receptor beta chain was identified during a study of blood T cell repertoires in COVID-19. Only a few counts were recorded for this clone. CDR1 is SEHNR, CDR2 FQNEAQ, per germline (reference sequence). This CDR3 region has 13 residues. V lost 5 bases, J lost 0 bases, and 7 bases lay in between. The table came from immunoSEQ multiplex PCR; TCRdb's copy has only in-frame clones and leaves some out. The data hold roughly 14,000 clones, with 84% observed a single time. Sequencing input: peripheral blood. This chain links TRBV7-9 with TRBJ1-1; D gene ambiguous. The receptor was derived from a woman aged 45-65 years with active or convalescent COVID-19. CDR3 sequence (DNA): TGTGCCAGCAGCGTCACAGTGAACACTGAAGCTTTCTTT. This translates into CASSVTVNTEAFF. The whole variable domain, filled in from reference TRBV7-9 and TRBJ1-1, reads DTGVSQNPRHKITKRGQNVTFRCDPISEHNRLYWYRQTLGQGPEFLTYFQNEAQLEKSRLLSDRFSAERPKGSFSTLEIQRTEQGDSAMYLCASSVTVNTEAFFGQGTRLTVV.